The T cell receptor beta chain under discussion was sequenced for a study of cytomegalovirus exposure and HLA in healthy donors. Measured with immunoSEQ multiplex PCR; TCRdb has only the in-frame clones, and not every one. The repertoire holds about 73,000 clones, with 70% to 90% as singletons. CDR3 size: 15 residues. The V gene end was trimmed by 4 bases and the J gene end by 2 bases; junction bases not matched to a gene: 6. CDR1 is SGDLS and CDR2 is YYNGEE in the germline V gene. The source is a woman aged 18-29 years in good health and CMV-seropositive. The rearrangement joins TRBV9 to TRBJ2-1, with TRBD1 matching over 7 bases. The sample taken for sequencing was PBMCs. CDR3: CASSPFGTAYNEQFF. CDR3 sequence (DNA): TGTGCCAGCAGCCCCTTTGGGACAGCCTACAATGAGCAGTTCTTC.